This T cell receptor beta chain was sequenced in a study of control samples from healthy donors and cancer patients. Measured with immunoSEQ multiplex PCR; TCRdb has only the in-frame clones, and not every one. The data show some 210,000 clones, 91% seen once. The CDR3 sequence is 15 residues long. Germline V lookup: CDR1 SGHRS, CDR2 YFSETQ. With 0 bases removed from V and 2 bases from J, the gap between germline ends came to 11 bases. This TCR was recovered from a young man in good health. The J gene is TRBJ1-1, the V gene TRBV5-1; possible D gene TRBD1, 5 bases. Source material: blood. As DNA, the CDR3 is TGCGCCAGCAGCTTGGAGGGGACGATAAACACTGAAGCTTTCTTT. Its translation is CASSLEGTINTEAFF.